Each of the 28 T cell receptor beta chains below was sequenced from the same sample in a study of low-dose radiotherapy and immunotherapy resistance in tumors. TRAV- and TRBV-specific primers, spanning alpha and beta chains, primed first-strand cDNA. The PCR that amplified TCRs ran for approximately 20 cycles, relying on a constant-region primer and a V-primer adapter. TCRdb recomputed calls from the reads with MiXCR, one row per CDR3 protein. Here the sample spans about 15,000 distinct CDR3 sequences, roughly 52% being singletons. These receptors all come from a human donor with advanced metastatic prostate, ovarian, gallbladder or colorectal cancer (not recorded which). This table probably holds off-target reads from a library built for another chain.

The chain has TRBV5-1 and TRBJ2-5; no clear D gene. CDR3 length: 12 amino acids. CDR1 is SGHRS and CDR2 is YFSETQ in the germline V gene. Trimming removed 4 bases from V and 5 bases from J, with 9 bases in between. The CDR3 region has the DNA TGCGCCAGCAGCCACCTCCAGGAGACCCAGTACTTC. It encodes CASSHLQETQYF.

The chain links TRBV28 to TRBJ2-7; TRBD1 is a possible D gene (5 bases). Trimming removed 3 bases at V and 3 bases at J, with 18 bases between. The CDR3 spans 16 residues. Germline lookup yields CDR1 MDHEN and CDR2 SYDVKM. CDR3 region: CASSLGRNLKYYEQYF. CDR3 bases: TGTGCCAGCAGTTTGGGGCGAAACCTTAAATACTACGAGCAGTACTTC.

This clonotype was observed a handful of times. The chain carries TRBV12-3 or TRBV12-4 and TRBJ1-2; D may be TRBD1 (6 bases). V lost 3 bases and J 6 bases, leaving 8 bases between the germline ends. There are 12 residues in the CDR3. CDR3 sequence reads: CASSFTGNGYTF. CDR3 nucleotide sequence: TGTGCCAGCAGTTTTACAGGGAATGGCTACACCTTC.

V usage is TRBV12-3 or TRBV12-4 and J usage is TRBJ2-7, with 7 bases identical to TRBD1. There are 15 residues in the CDR3. V lost 5 bases and J lost 1; bases outside the gene matches: 8. The CDR3 coding sequence is TGTGCCAGCAGTGCCCGGGACAGAGAGTCCTACGAGCAGTACTTC. Its translation is CASSARDRESYEQYF.

The rearrangement joins TRBV3-1 to TRBJ2-5; TRBD1 aligns across 8 bases. The V and J ends lost 3 bases and 2 bases, in that order; junction bases with no gene match: 5. The germline CDR1 and CDR2 sequences are LGHDT and YNNKEL (reference sequence). The CDR3 is 15 amino acids. CDR3 amino acids: CASSHQGAGQETQYF. CDR3 bases: TGTGCCAGCAGCCATCAGGGGGCCGGTCAAGAGACCCAGTACTTC.

This clonotype has just a few counts. The chain joins TRBV7-2 to TRBJ2-1; 9 positions match TRBD2. The junction had 13 bases not matched to a gene; V was cut back by 8 bases and J by 8 bases. The CDR3 runs 15 residues. Germline lookup yields CDR1 SGHTA and CDR2 FQGNSA. The CDR3: CASARAGGLEDEQFF. CDR3 coding DNA: TGTGCCAGCGCCCGAGCGGGAGGCCTCGAGGATGAGCAGTTCTTC.

The chain is built from TRBV5-6 and TRBJ2-1; D is possibly TRBD1 or TRBD2 (6 bases each). The germline CDR1 and CDR2 sequences are SGHDT and YYEEEE. This CDR3 has 11 amino acids. The ends were cut back, 4 bases at V and 12 bases at J, with 11 bases in the middle. The CDR3 reads CASSRGLGQFF. DNA for the CDR3: TGTGCCAGCAGCCGGGGGCTCGGGCAGTTCTTC.

This chain uses TRBV7-2 with TRBJ1-2; D call uncertain. This CDR3 is 13 amino acids long. Germline V lookup: CDR1 SGHTA, CDR2 FQGNSA. Trimming shortened V by 5 bases and J by 5 bases, and 12 bases separated the two germline ends. CDR3 amino acids: CASSPRGGYGYTF. The CDR3, as DNA: TGTGCCAGCAGCCCGAGAGGCGGATATGGCTACACCTTC.

The chain has TRBV15 and TRBJ2-1; TRBD2 agrees at 11 bases. The CDR3 is 18 residues long. After removal of 8 bases from V and 8 bases from J, the junction contained 20 bases not matched to a gene. In germline, CDR1 is LNHNV, CDR2 YYDKDF (reference sequence). The chain's CDR3 is CATPGAQGSGRAVDEQFF. In DNA, the CDR3 is TGTGCCACCCCCGGCGCCCAAGGTAGCGGGAGGGCCGTCGATGAGCAGTTCTTC.

V usage is TRBV5-6 and J usage is TRBJ1-6; D is ambiguous. Trimming stripped 1 base from V and 6 bases from J, with 8 bases between. The CDR3 runs 14 residues. Germline lookup yields CDR1 SGHDT and CDR2 YYEEEE. CDR3 sequence (DNA): TGTGCCAGCAGCTTGAGTATGGGTAATTCACCCCTCCACTTT. It codes for CASSLSMGNSPLHF.

The chain joins TRBV18 to TRBJ1-1; 8 bases map to TRBD1. V shed 5 bases, J shed 5 bases, and the junction held 7 bases outside the gene matches. Per germline, CDR1 KGHSH and CDR2 LQKENI. This CDR3 region has 14 residues. CDR3 loop: CASSAGTGGTEAFF. CDR3 bases: TGTGCCAGCTCAGCCGGGACAGGTGGAACTGAAGCTTTCTTT.

By sample fraction, this clonotype is medium-sized (0.01 to 0.1%). The V call is TRBV29-1, the J call TRBJ2-7; 9 bases align to TRBD1. V lost 7 bases and J lost 6; bases outside the gene matches: 4. Germline V gene sequence: CDR1 SQVTM, CDR2 ANQGSEA. The CDR3 is 11 residues long. The CDR3 nucleotides read TGCAGCGCACAGGGGGCTGGCGAGCAGTACTTC. It yields the protein CSAQGAGEQYF.

The rearrangement links TRBV7-2 to TRBJ2-1; D is perhaps TRBD2 (6 bases). Trimming pared 4 bases from V and 4 bases from J, leaving 11 bases between. CDR3 size: 14 residues. From germline, CDR1 is SGHTA and CDR2 FQGNSA. The CDR3 loop is CASSSGTSYNEQFF. CDR3 coding DNA: TGTGCCAGCAGCTCAGGGACTTCTTACAATGAGCAGTTCTTC.

The J gene is TRBJ2-1, the V gene TRBV5-1, with D perhaps given as TRBD1 or TRBD2 (7 bases each). V was trimmed by 0 bases and J by 9 bases, leaving 22 bases between them. This CDR3 spans 17 amino acids. Germline CDR1 SGHRS, CDR2 YFSETQ. The CDR3 bases are TGCGCCAGCAGCTTGGCAGGGGGGGGGACCCCCCAGGGTGAGCAGTTCTTC. Its translation: CASSLAGGGTPQGEQFF.

This chain uses TRBV30 with TRBJ2-1; 9 bases match TRBD1. Trimming cost V 2 bases and J 8 bases; bases outside gene matches: 4. The V gene's germline CDR1 is GTSNPN and CDR2 SVGIG (reference sequence). The CDR3 covers 13 residues. CDR3 sequence: CAWSRTGAHEQFF. The CDR3 DNA is TGTGCCTGGAGTCGGACAGGGGCCCATGAGCAGTTCTTC.

The CDR3 DNA sequence: TGCGCCAGCAGCTTCGGGACAGGGAACACTGAAGCTTTCTTT. Protein: CASSFGTGNTEAFF. The gene calls are TRBV5-1 and TRBJ1-1; 8 nucleotides line up with TRBD1. The CDR3 totals 14 residues. Germline CDR1 reads SGHRS; CDR2 reads YFSETQ. V was clipped by 2 bases and J by 1 base; unmatched bases: 1.

CDR3 loop: CASSLQGAGEQYF. CDR3 nucleotide sequence: TGTGCCAGCAGTTTACAAGGGGCTGGAGAGCAGTACTTC. This chain connects TRBV27 to TRBJ2-7, with a weak D call TRBD1 (5 bases). The germline CDR1 and CDR2 sequences are MNHEY and SMNVEV (reference sequence). This CDR3 has 13 residues. The V and J ends lost 2 bases and 7 bases respectively, with 12 bases between them.

This rearrangement joins TRBV12-3 or TRBV12-4 to TRBJ1-1; 10 bases agree with TRBD1. With V trimmed by 6 bases and J by 7 bases, 8 bases remained unmatched. CDR3 length: 14 residues. CDR3 region: CASRPDRGLVEAFF. In DNA, the CDR3 is TGTGCCAGCAGGCCAGACAGGGGGCTGGTTGAAGCTTTCTTT.

This clonotype was picked up one time. One end of the junction is discordant with germline, which a read error may explain. The chain employs TRBV5-1 and TRBJ2-3; perhaps TRBD2 as D (6 bases). In germline, CDR1 is SGHRS, CDR2 YFSETQ. This CDR3 contains 17 residues. CDR3: CASSLGFGRGSTDTQYF. For the CDR3, the DNA is TGTGCCAGCAGCTTGGGGTTCGGGCGGGGTAGCACAGATACGCAGTATTTT.

This clonotype was picked up a small number of times. This rearrangement joins TRBV9 to TRBJ1-1; weak D call: TRBD1 (6 bases). CDR1 SGDLS and CDR2 YYNGEE come from the germline V gene. With 0 bases removed from V and 6 bases from J, the gap between germline ends came to 12 bases. The CDR3 extends over 14 amino acids. The CDR3 is CASSVGDIGAEAFF. The CDR3, as DNA: TGTGCCAGCAGCGTAGGGGACATTGGGGCTGAAGCTTTCTTT. Full variable domain (remainder filled in from reference TRBV9 and TRBJ1-1): DSGVTQTPKHLITATGQRVTLRCSPRSGDLSVYWYQQSLDQGLQFLIQYYNGEERAKGNILERFSAQQFPDLHSELNLSSLELGDSALYFCASSVGDIGAEAFFGQGTRLTVV.

This clonotype turned up a few times. This chain links TRBV7-2 with TRBJ1-5; no clear D gene. Germline V CDR1 and CDR2: SGHTA, FQGNSA. With 5 bases removed from V and 7 bases from J, the gap between germline ends came to 9 bases. This CDR3 is built from 12 residues. CDR3: CASSPKGQPQHF. The CDR3 nucleotides read TGTGCCAGCAGCCCGAAAGGGCAGCCCCAGCATTTT.

This sequence joins TRBV13 and TRBJ2-1; 8 positions match TRBD2. Germline V lookup: CDR1 PRHDT, CDR2 FYEKMQ (reference sequence). The CDR3 has 15 amino acids. The V gene end was trimmed by 7 bases and the J gene end by 10 bases; junction bases not matched to a gene: 15. CDR3 nucleotides: TGTGCCAGCACCCTCGGGACTAGGGGCCCACGGGAGCAGTTCTTC. Its protein product is CASTLGTRGPREQFF.

This clonotype came up a few times. The chain carries TRBV6-2 or TRBV6-3 and TRBJ2-2, with unresolved D. The CDR3 length is 13 residues. V was shortened by 7 bases and J by 6 bases, with 12 bases between the two germline ends. Per germline, CDR1 MNHEY and CDR2 SVGEGT. In DNA, the CDR3 is TGTGCCAGCACACGATACGGGTCCGGGGAGCTGTTTTTT. Amino acid sequence: CASTRYGSGELFF.

This clonotype was observed once. V is TRBV5-1 and J is TRBJ2-5; 8 bases align to TRBD1. The V segment lost 6 bases and the J segment 2 bases; nucleotides outside the gene matches: 6. The CDR3 has 14 amino acids. Germline-derived CDR1 and CDR2 are SGHRS and YFSETQ. CDR3: CASTTGASQETQYF. CDR3 bases: TGCGCCAGCACGACAGGGGCCTCTCAAGAGACCCAGTACTTC.

The J gene is TRBJ2-1, the V gene TRBV2; the D gene could be TRBD1 or TRBD2 (5 bases each). Germline-derived CDR1 and CDR2 are SNHLY and FYNNEI. This CDR3 has 18 amino acids. V was cut by 8 bases and J by 0 bases, with 23 bases left in between. The CDR3 here is CASQIQGWGSVSYNEQFF. The DNA of the CDR3 is TGTGCCAGCCAGATCCAAGGTTGGGGGAGCGTCTCCTACAATGAGCAGTTCTTC. Together with reference TRBV2 and TRBJ2-1, the CDR3 gives the full variable domain: EPEVTQTPSHQVTQMGQEVILRCVPISNHLYFYWYRQILGQKVEFLVSFYNNEISEKSEIFDDQFSVERPDGSNFTLKIRSTKLEDSAMYFCASQIQGWGSVSYNEQFFGPGTRLTVL.

V usage is TRBV5-6 and J usage is TRBJ2-3, with D tentatively TRBD2 (6 bases). V was shortened by 5 bases and J by 2 bases, with 15 bases between the two germline ends. Germline CDR1 and CDR2: SGHDT and YYEEEE. The CDR3 has 15 amino acids. The CDR3 region has the DNA TGTGCCAGCAGGGCACCGGGACTCTACACAGATACGCAGTATTTT. Its translation is CASRAPGLYTDTQYF.

The J gene is TRBJ2-3, the V gene TRBV20-1; 11 bases are shared with TRBD2. The CDR3 is 16 residues long. CDR1 DFQATT and CDR2 SNEGSKA come from the germline V gene (reference sequence). Trimming at V came to 2 bases and at J to 4 bases, leaving 8 bases not matched to a gene. The CDR3 DNA reads as TGCAGTGCTAGACTTCTAGCGGGGGGTTTGGCAGATACGCAGTATTTT. Its translation is CSARLLAGGLADTQYF.

V and J are TRBV5-8 and TRBJ2-1, with TRBD2 identical over 7 bases. Per the germline V gene, CDR1 is SGHTS and CDR2 is YDEGEE. CDR3 length: 14 amino acids. Trimming removed 6 bases from V and 4 bases from J; junction bases left unmatched: 7. The DNA of the CDR3 is TGTGCCAGCAAGGGCAGCGGGGCTTACAATGAGCAGTTCTTC. Its protein is CASKGSGAYNEQFF.